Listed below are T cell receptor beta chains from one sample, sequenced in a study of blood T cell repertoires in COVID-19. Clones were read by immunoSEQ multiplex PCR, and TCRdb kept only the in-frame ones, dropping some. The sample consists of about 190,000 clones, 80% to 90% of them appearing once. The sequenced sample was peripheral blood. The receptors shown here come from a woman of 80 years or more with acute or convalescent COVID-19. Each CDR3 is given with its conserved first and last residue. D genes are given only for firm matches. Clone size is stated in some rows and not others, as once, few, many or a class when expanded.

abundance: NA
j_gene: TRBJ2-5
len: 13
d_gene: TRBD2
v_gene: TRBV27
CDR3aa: CASSWDPGGTQYF
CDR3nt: TGTGCCAGCAGTTGGGATCCGGGAGGGACCCAGTACTTC

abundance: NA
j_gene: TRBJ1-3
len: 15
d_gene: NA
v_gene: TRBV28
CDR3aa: CTSSFWGATGNTIYF
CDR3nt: TGTACCAGCAGTTTCTGGGGCGCGACTGGAAACACCATATATTTT

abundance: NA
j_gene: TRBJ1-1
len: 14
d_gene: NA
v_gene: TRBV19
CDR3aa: CASSIGRANTEAFF
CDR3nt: TGTGCCAGTAGTATCGGCAGGGCAAACACTGAAGCTTTCTTT

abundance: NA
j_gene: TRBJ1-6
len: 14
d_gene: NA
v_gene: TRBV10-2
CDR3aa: CASSEEIGVGPLHF
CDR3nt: TGCGCCAGCAGTGAGGAGATAGGGGTGGGGCCCCTCCACTTT

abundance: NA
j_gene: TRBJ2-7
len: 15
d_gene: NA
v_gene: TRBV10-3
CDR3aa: CAISEIRGLSYEQYF
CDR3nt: TGTGCCATCAGTGAAATAAGGGGCCTCTCCTACGAGCAGTACTTC

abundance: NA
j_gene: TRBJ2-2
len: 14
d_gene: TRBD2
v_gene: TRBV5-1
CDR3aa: CASIAGGSPGELFF
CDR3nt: TGCGCCAGTATAGCGGGAGGGTCCCCCGGGGAGCTGTTTTTT

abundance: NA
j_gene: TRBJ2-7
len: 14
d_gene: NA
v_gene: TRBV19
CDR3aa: CASSIEVQNYEQYF
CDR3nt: TGTGCCAGTAGTATAGAGGTGCAGAACTACGAGCAGTACTTC

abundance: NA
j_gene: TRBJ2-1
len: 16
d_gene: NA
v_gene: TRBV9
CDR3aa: CASSSPHRSSYNEQFF
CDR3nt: TGTGCCAGCAGCTCACCGCATCGTAGCTCCTACAATGAGCAGTTCTTC

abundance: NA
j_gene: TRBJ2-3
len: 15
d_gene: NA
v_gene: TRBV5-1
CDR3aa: CASSLTSGRSDTQYF
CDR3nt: TGCGCCAGCAGTCTAACTAGTGGGAGGAGTGATACGCAGTATTTT

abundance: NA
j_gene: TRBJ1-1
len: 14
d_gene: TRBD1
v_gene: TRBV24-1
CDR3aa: CATSRGQGDTEAFF
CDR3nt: TGTGCCACCAGCCGCGGACAGGGGGACACTGAAGCTTTCTTT

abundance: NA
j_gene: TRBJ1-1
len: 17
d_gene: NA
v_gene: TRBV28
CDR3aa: CASSLYRMRAGNTEAFF
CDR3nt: TGTGCCAGCAGTTTATATCGGATGCGGGCAGGGAACACTGAAGCTTTCTTT

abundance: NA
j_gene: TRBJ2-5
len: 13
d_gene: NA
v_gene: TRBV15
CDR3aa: CATRVAGAETQYF
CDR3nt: TGTGCCACGCGGGTGGCAGGGGCAGAGACCCAGTACTTC

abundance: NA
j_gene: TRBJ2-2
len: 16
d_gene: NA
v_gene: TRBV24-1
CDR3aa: CATSDSGSANTGELFF
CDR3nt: TGTGCCACCAGTGATTCAGGGTCTGCGAACACCGGGGAGCTGTTTTTT

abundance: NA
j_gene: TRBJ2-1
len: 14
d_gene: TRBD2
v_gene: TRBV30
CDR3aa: CAWRRGPAGDEQFF
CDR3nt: TGTGCCTGGAGGAGAGGCCCCGCGGGGGATGAGCAGTTCTTC

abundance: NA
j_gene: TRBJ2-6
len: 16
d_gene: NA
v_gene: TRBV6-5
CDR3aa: CASSYSIGSGANVLTF
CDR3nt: TGTGCCAGCAGTTACTCAATCGGCTCTGGGGCCAACGTCCTGACTTTC

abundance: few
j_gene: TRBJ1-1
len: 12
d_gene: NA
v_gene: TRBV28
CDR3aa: CASSLAVTEAFF
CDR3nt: TGTGCCAGCAGTTTAGCGGTCACTGAAGCTTTCTTT

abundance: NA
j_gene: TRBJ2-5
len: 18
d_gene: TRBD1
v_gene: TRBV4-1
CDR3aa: CASSQPGQVIRYQETQYF
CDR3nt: TGCGCCAGCAGCCAGCCGGGACAGGTAATCCGGTACCAAGAGACCCAGTACTTC

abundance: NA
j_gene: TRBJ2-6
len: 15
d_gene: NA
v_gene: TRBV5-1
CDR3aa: CASKTGLSGANVLTF
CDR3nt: TGCGCCAGCAAAACAGGGCTCTCTGGGGCCAACGTCCTGACTTTC

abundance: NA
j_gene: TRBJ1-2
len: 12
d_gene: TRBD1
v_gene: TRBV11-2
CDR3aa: CASSPGGRGYTF
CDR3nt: TGTGCCAGCAGCCCAGGGGGCCGTGGCTACACCTTC

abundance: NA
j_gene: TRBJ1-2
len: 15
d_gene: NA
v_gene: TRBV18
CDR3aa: CASSPLPGQNYGYTF
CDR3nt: TGTGCCAGCTCACCACTGCCTGGGCAAAACTATGGCTACACCTTC

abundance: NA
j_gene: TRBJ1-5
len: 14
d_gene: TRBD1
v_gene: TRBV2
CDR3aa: CASIRDSRYQPQHF
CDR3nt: TGTGCCAGCATAAGGGACAGCCGATATCAGCCCCAGCATTTT

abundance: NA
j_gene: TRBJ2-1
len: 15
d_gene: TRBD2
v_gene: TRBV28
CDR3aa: CASSSGTSGNNEQFF
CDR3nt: TGTGCCAGCAGTTCCGGGACTAGCGGGAACAATGAGCAGTTCTTC

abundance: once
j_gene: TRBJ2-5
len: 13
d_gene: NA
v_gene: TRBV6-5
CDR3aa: CASNRQVRETQYF
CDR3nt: TGTGCCAGCAACAGACAGGTGAGGGAGACCCAGTACTTC

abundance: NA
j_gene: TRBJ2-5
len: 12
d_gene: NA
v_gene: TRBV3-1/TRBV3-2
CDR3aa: CASSQDRETQYF
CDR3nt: TGTGCCAGCAGCCAAGATCGGGAGACCCAGTACTTC

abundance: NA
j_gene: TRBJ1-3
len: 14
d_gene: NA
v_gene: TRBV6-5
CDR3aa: CASRRDRSGNTIYF
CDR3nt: TGTGCCAGCCGACGCGACAGGTCTGGAAACACCATATATTTT

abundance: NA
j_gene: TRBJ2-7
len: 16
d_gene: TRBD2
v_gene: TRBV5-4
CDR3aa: CASTLGGLAGAYEQYF
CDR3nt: TGTGCCAGCACCCTGGGGGGGCTAGCGGGAGCCTACGAGCAGTACTTC

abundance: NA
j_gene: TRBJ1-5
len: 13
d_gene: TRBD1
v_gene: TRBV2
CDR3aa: CASRQTGNQPQHF
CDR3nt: TGTGCCAGCAGACAGACAGGGAATCAGCCCCAGCATTTT

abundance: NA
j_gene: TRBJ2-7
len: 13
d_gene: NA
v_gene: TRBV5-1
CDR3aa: CASSLAFGYEQYF
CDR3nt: TGCGCCAGCAGCTTGGCCTTCGGCTACGAGCAGTACTTC

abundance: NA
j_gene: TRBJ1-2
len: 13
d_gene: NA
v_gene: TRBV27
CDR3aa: CASSARAPWGYTF
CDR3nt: TGTGCCAGCAGTGCCAGGGCTCCATGGGGCTACACCTTC

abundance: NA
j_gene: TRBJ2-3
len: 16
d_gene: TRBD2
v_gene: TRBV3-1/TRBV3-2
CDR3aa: CASSQGSGRGTDTQYF
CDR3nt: TGTGCCAGCAGCCAAGGTAGCGGGAGAGGCACAGATACGCAGTATTTT

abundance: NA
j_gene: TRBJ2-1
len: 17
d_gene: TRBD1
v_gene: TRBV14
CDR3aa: CASSQEKRAGGNNEQFF
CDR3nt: TGTGCCAGCAGCCAAGAAAAGAGGGCAGGGGGAAACAATGAGCAGTTCTTC

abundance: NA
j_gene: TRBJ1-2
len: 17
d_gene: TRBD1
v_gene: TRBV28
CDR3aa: CASSLPTTGTLIYGYTF
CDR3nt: TGTGCCAGCAGTTTACCCACGACAGGGACTTTAATCTATGGCTACACCTTC

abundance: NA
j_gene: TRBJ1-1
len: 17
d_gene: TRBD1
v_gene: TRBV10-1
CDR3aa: CASSESALGQRNTEAFF
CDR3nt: TGCGCCAGCAGTGAGTCGGCCTTGGGACAGAGGAACACTGAAGCTTTCTTT

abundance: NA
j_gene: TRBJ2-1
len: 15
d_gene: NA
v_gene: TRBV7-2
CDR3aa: CASSFSGGGPFEQFF
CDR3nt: TGTGCCAGCAGCTTCTCAGGTGGAGGGCCATTTGAGCAGTTCTTC

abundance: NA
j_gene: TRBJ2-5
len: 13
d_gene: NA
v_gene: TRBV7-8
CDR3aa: CASSLGPQETQYF
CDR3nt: TGTGCCAGCAGCTTAGGGCCCCAAGAGACCCAGTACTTC

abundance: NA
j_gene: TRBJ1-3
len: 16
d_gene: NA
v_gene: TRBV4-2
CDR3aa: CASSHISTGSGNTIYF
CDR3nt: TGTGCCAGCAGCCATATATCGACAGGCTCTGGAAACACCATATATTTT

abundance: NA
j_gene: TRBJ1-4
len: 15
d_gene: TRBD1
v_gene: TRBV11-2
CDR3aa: CASSTPGQGNEKLFF
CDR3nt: TGTGCCAGCAGCACCCCGGGACAGGGAAATGAAAAACTGTTTTTT

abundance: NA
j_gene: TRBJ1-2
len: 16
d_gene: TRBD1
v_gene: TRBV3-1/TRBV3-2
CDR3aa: CASSLLGTAANYGYTF
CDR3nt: TGTGCCAGCAGCCTTCTCGGGACAGCTGCTAACTATGGCTACACCTTC

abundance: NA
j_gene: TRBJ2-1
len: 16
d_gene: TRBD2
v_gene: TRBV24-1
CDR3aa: CATSDPGLAGDNEQFF
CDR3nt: TGTGCCACCAGTGACCCCGGACTAGCGGGAGACAATGAGCAGTTCTTC

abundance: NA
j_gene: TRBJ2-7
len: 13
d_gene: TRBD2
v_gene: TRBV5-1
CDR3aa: CASSIAGRYEQYF
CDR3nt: TGCGCCAGCAGCATAGCGGGGCGGTACGAGCAGTACTTC

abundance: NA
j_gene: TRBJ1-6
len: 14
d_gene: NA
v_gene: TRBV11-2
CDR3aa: CASSLDVPGPPLHF
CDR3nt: TGTGCCAGCAGCTTAGATGTTCCAGGGCCACCCCTCCACTTT

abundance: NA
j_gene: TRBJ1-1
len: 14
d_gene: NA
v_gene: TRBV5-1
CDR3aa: CASSSNGQNTEAFF
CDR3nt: TGCGCCAGCAGCTCAAACGGACAGAACACTGAAGCTTTCTTT

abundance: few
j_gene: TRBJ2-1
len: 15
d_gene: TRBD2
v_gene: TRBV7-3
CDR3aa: CASSPGLALRNEQFF
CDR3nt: TGTGCCAGCAGCCCTGGACTAGCCCTCAGGAATGAGCAGTTCTTC

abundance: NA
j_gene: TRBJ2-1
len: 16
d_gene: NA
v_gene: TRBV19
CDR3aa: CASSNSGTRPMNEQFF
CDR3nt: TGTGCCAGTTCGAACTCCGGGACTCGCCCAATGAATGAGCAGTTCTTC

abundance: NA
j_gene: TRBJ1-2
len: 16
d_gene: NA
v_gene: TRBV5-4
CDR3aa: CASSSGRGSANYGYTF
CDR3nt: TGTGCCAGCAGCTCCGGGCGGGGGTCAGCTAACTATGGCTACACCTTC

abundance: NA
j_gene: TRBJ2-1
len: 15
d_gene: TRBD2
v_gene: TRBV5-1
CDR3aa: CASSPTSGGKNEQFF
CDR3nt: TGCGCCAGCAGCCCGACTAGCGGGGGGAAGAATGAGCAGTTCTTC

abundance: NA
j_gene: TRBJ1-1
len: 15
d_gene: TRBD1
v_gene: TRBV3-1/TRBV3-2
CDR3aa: CASRIRDRGNTEAFF
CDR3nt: TGTGCCAGCAGAATCCGGGACAGGGGAAACACTGAAGCTTTCTTT

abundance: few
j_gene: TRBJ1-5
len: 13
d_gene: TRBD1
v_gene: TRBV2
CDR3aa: CASKGQANQPQHF
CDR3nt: TGTGCCAGCAAAGGACAGGCCAATCAGCCCCAGCATTTT

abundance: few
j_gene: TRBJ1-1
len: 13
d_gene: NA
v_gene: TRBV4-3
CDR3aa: CASSQDPGTEAFF
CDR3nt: TGCGCCAGCAGCCAAGACCCCGGCACTGAAGCTTTCTTT

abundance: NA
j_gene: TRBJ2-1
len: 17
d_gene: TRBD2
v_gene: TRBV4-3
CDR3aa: CASTTVRPSGQDNEQFF
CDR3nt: TGCGCCAGCACCACCGTTCGGCCTAGCGGGCAGGACAATGAGCAGTTCTTC

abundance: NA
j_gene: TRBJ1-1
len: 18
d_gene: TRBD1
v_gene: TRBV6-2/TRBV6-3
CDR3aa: CASSYAWAGGLTNTEAFF
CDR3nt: TGTGCCAGCAGTTACGCCTGGGCAGGGGGCCTCACGAACACTGAAGCTTTCTTT

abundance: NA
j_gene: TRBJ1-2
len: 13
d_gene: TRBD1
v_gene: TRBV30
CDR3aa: CAWIGTDRYGYTF
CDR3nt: TGTGCCTGGATAGGGACAGATCGCTATGGCTACACCTTC

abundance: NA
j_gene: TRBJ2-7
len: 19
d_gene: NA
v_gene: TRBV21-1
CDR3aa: CASSKIRGGDRDPNYEQYF
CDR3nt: TGTGCCAGCAGCAAAATTCGGGGGGGAGACAGGGACCCCAACTACGAGCAGTACTTC